The rows below give T cell receptor beta chains drawn from one sample of a study of cytotoxic CD8 clonotypes in ibrutinib-treated CLL. Data came from immunoSEQ multiplex PCR; TCRdb stores just in-frame clones and leaves some out. The table has more than 200,000 clones, approximately 75% seen once. The input for sequencing was PBMCs, taken after 12 months of ibrutinib treatment. Every receptor here comes from a human donor with chronic lymphocytic leukemia. Both conserved end residues are part of each CDR3. D genes are given only for firm matches. For some rows the clone size is stated as once, few or many, or as a class when expanded; others skip it.

TRBD1 NA TRBJ2-6 TRBV10-3 TGTGCCATCAGTGAGCAGGGGGCCGGGGCCAACGTCCTGACTTTC CAISEQGAGANVLTF
NA NA TRBJ1-2 TRBV6-4 TGTGCCAGCAGTGACAGGGCAGGGTATGGCTACACCTTC CASSDRAGYGYTF
NA NA TRBJ2-2 TRBV28 TGTGCCAGCAGTCCTCCCGCCGGCACCGGGGAGCTGTTTTTT CASSPPAGTGELFF
NA few TRBJ1-1 TRBV5-1 TGCGCCAGCAGCCCACAAGGGGTAGGAGCTTTCTTT CASSPQGVGAFF
TRBD1 NA TRBJ2-1 TRBV5-1 TGCGCCAGCCGAGAACAGACAGGGAGCTCCTACAATGAGCAGTTCTTC CASREQTGSSYNEQFF
NA NA TRBJ2-7 TRBV18 TGTGCCAGCTCACCAGGAGCGACCTCCTACGAGCAGTACTTC CASSPGATSYEQYF
NA NA TRBJ2-3 TRBV30 TGTGCCTGGAGTGTATGGTCCCCCGGGGGCACAGATACGCAGTATTTT CAWSVWSPGGTDTQYF
NA many TRBJ2-7 TRBV7-7 TGTGCTAGCAGCTTAGGTCAGGGACAAACCTACGAGCAGTACTTC CASSLGQGQTYEQYF
NA NA TRBJ2-5 TRBV4-2 TGTGCCAGCAGCCAAGATCGTGGGGGCTGGGAGACCCAGTACTTC CASSQDRGGWETQYF
NA few TRBJ2-5 TRBV9 TGTGCCAGCAGCGGCGGGACGGTGTACCAAGAGACCCAGTACTTC CASSGGTVYQETQYF
NA once TRBJ1-1 TRBV6-5 TGTGCCAGCAGGGGACCGTTGAACACTGAAGCTTTCTTT CASRGPLNTEAFF
TRBD2 NA TRBJ2-1 TRBV9 TGTGCCAGCAGCGTCGGGACTAGCGGGAGCGATGAGCAGTTCTTC CASSVGTSGSDEQFF
NA NA TRBJ2-3 TRBV21-1 TGTGCCAGCAGTAGCGGGGGGAGCACAGATACGCAGTATTTT CASSSGGSTDTQYF
TRBD2 NA TRBJ2-3 TRBV10-3 TGTGCCATCAGCGATCCCTTAGCGGGATACACAGATACGCAGTATTTT CAISDPLAGYTDTQYF
NA NA TRBJ2-3 TRBV25-1 TGTGCCAGCAGTGACCCTATGTCGCCCGACACAGATACGCAGTATTTT CASSDPMSPDTDTQYF
TRBD1 NA TRBJ1-1 TRBV25-1 TGTGCCAGCAGTGAGGGAGCAGGGGGCGTGAGGGACACTGAAGCTTTCTTT CASSEGAGGVRDTEAFF
NA NA TRBJ2-6 TRBV5-1 TGCGCCAGCAGCTTGGTGGCATCTGGGGCCAACGTCCTGACTTTC CASSLVASGANVLTF
NA NA TRBJ2-5 TRBV7-9 TGTGCCAGCAGCCCCCCAGGGGAGGTTCCCCAGTACTTC CASSPPGEVPQYF
TRBD2 NA TRBJ2-7 TRBV7-9 TGTGCCAGCAGCTTGACTAGCGGGGGGCCTATAATAGAGCAGTACTTC CASSLTSGGPIIEQYF
NA NA TRBJ2-5 TRBV5-1 TGCGCCAGCAGCTTGGCCGATGGCATAGGATCAAAGACCCAGTACTTC CASSLADGIGSKTQYF
TRBD1 NA TRBJ2-7 TRBV4-1 TGCGCCAGCAGCCAAACTGCAGGGGGCGCGTACGAGCAGTACTTC CASSQTAGGAYEQYF
NA few TRBJ2-7 TRBV28 TGTGCCAGCAGCCCCCGGGGCGCGGGCCGTTACGAGCAGTACTTC CASSPRGAGRYEQYF
NA NA TRBJ2-1 TRBV5-1 TGCGCCAGCAGCTTGTCTGGTGGGGTAAGCCCGAACAATGAGCAGTTCTTC CASSLSGGVSPNNEQFF
TRBD2 NA TRBJ2-7 TRBV5-4 TGTGCCAGCAGCTTGGGTCTAGCGGGAGGTAGTTGGTCCGAGCAGTACTTC CASSLGLAGGSWSEQYF
NA few TRBJ2-5 TRBV5-1 TGCGCCAGCAGCTTCGGGGTAGCGGCCCTCCGAGAGACCCAGTACTTC CASSFGVAALRETQYF
NA NA TRBJ1-1 TRBV10-3 TGTGCCATCAGTGTAGATAACCTCACAGGGAAAGAAGCTTTCTTT CAISVDNLTGKEAFF
TRBD2 NA TRBJ2-1 TRBV28 TGTGCCAGCAGTTTCGATCTAGTGGGCCTAGCGGGACGCAATGAGCAGTTCTTC CASSFDLVGLAGRNEQFF
TRBD1 NA TRBJ1-1 TRBV18 TGTGCCAGCTCACCGGGACAGGGGAATGAAGCTTTCTTT CASSPGQGNEAFF
NA NA TRBJ2-3 TRBV7-9 TGTGCCAGCAGTCAAAATGGCTCTTTT CASSQNGSF
NA NA TRBJ2-7 TRBV6-5 TGTGCCAGCAGTCCAACAGTATTATCCTACGAGCAGTACTTC CASSPTVLSYEQYF
TRBD1 NA TRBJ2-1 TRBV7-3 TGTGCCAGCAGCCTACAGGGGGTGTCCGGTATGAATGAGCAGTTCTTC CASSLQGVSGMNEQFF
NA NA TRBJ2-7 TRBV10-1 TGCGCCAGCAGTGAGTCGAGGATGACGGACCGAACCTACGAGCAGTACTTC CASSESRMTDRTYEQYF
NA NA TRBJ1-4 TRBV27 TGTGCCAGCAGTCATACCCCGAGGACCACCCGGCATGAAAAACTGTTTTTT CASSHTPRTTRHEKLFF
TRBD2 many TRBJ2-7 TRBV11-2 TGTGCCAGCAGCTTGAACGCGGGAGTATTGGAGCAGTACTTC CASSLNAGVLEQYF
NA NA TRBJ1-4 TRBV27 TGTGCCACCCACCCGACAGCCCCAACTAATGAAAAACTGTTTTTT CATHPTAPTNEKLFF
NA NA TRBJ2-3 TRBV18 TGTGCCAGCTCCGGGTCCTCCACAGATACGCAGTATTTT CASSGSSTDTQYF
TRBD1 NA TRBJ2-1 TRBV4-1 TGCGCCAGCAGCCAAGTCCGTCTTGGACAGGGGACGCTCAATGAGCAGTTCTTC CASSQVRLGQGTLNEQFF
NA NA TRBJ1-2 TRBV19 TGTGCCAGTAGCACACAGGGATACTTAGTCTATGGCTACACCTTC CASSTQGYLVYGYTF
NA few TRBJ1-2 TRBV5-4 TGTGCCAGCAGCCCGGACACCGATAACTATGGCTACACCTTC CASSPDTDNYGYTF
NA NA TRBJ2-3 TRBV5-3 TGTGCCAGAAGCCGCCCCACCCTTAGGTGGGAGGGCACAGATACGCAGTATTTT CARSRPTLRWEGTDTQYF
NA NA TRBJ1-1 TRBV7-9 TGTGCCAGCAGCCCATTTGGGGGAACCCCTTTGAACACTGAAGCTTTCTTT CASSPFGGTPLNTEAFF
TRBD1 NA TRBJ2-7 TRBV5-6 TGTGCCAGCAGCTTACCGGGACAGGGGGTTCTAAGCTCCTACGAGCAGTACTTC CASSLPGQGVLSSYEQYF
NA NA TRBJ2-7 TRBV28 TGTGCCAGCAGTCTCCAAGAGGACAGACCTACCTACGAGCAGTACTTC CASSLQEDRPTYEQYF
TRBD2 once TRBJ2-7 TRBV6-5 TGTGCCAGCAGAGAGACCAGCGGGAGGGCCTACGAGCAGTACTTC CASRETSGRAYEQYF
TRBD2 NA TRBJ2-3 TRBV18 TGTGCCAGCTCACCTGGACTAGCGGATACGCAGTATTTT CASSPGLADTQYF
TRBD1 NA TRBJ2-5 TRBV19 TGTGCCAGTAGTTCCTGGACAGGTCGTGAGACCCAGTACTTC CASSSWTGRETQYF
NA NA TRBJ1-2 TRBV5-6 TGTGCCAGCAGCGGTCCGGTCAGGCTTTCGGATGGCTACACCTTC CASSGPVRLSDGYTF
NA NA TRBJ2-3 TRBV11-2 TGTGCCAGCAGATTAGTTTTGGGCACAGATACGCAGTATTTT CASRLVLGTDTQYF
NA NA TRBJ2-1 TRBV5-1 TGCGCCAGCAGCTTTAGGGGGAATCTCACTACTACAAACAATGAGCAGTTCTTC CASSFRGNLTTTNNEQFF
TRBD1 NA TRBJ2-7 TRBV11-2 TGTGCCAGCAGCTTAGACAGGGGGAACTACGAGCAGTACTTC CASSLDRGNYEQYF
TRBD2 NA TRBJ2-7 TRBV5-1 TGCGCCAGCAGCGCCGGAAGCGGGAGGTTGGGCGAGCAGTACTTC CASSAGSGRLGEQYF
TRBD2 once TRBJ2-3 TRBV18 TGTGCCAGCTCACCAAACACCCGGGCTAGCGGGAGTGGGACAGATACGCAGTATTTT CASSPNTRASGSGTDTQYF
TRBD1 once TRBJ1-1 TRBV28 TGTGCCAGCAGCGATGGGACAGGGGAGTTGAAAGCTTTCTTT CASSDGTGELKAFF